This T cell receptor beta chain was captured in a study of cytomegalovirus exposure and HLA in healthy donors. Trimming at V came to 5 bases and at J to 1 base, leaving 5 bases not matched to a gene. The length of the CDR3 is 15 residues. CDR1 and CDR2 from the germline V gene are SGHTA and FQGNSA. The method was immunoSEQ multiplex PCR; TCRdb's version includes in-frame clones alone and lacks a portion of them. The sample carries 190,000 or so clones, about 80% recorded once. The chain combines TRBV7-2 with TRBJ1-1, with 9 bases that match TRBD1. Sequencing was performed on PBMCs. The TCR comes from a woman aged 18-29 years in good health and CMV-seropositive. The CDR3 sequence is CASSPRTGANTEAFF. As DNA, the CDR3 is TGTGCCAGCAGCCCGCGGACAGGGGCGAACACTGAAGCTTTCTTT. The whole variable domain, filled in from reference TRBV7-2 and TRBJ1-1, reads GAGVSQSPSNKVTEKGKDVELRCDPISGHTALYWYRQSLGQGLEFLIYFQGNSAPDKSGLPSDRFSAERTGGSVSTLTIQRTQQEDSAVYLCASSPRTGANTEAFFGQGTRLTVV.